The 25 T cell receptor beta chains listed next were all sequenced from one sample in a study of monozygotic twins with inflammatory bowel disease. Reanalyzing the 5' RACE reads, TCRdb keeps one entry per CDR3 protein, without DNA. This sample carries about 99,000 distinct CDR3 sequences, with approximately 1.8% going to the ten biggest clones. The sequencing input was blood. The receptors shown here come from a human donor with ulcerative colitis or Crohn's disease, or a healthy co-twin of an affected twin (not recorded which).

The gene calls are TRBV19 and TRBJ2-1. CDR1 is LNHDA and CDR2 is SQIVND in the germline V gene (reference sequence). CDR3 length equals 13 residues. This CDR3 is CASSIGFINEQFF.

The V gene is TRBV10-3, the J gene TRBJ2-2; with no DNA, the TCRdb D assignment of TRBD1 cannot be verified. This CDR3 region has 15 residues. Germline V CDR1 and CDR2: ENHRY, SYGVKD. The CDR3 protein is CAINGWGLNTGELFF.

The chain couples TRBV29-1 to TRBJ2-5. Germline V gives CDR1 SQVTM, CDR2 ANQGSEA. This CDR3 spans 11 amino acids. CDR3 loop: CSVDRRETQYF.

The genes are TRBV12-3 or TRBV12-4 and TRBJ1-5. CDR3 size: 14 residues. CDR3 sequence reads: CATAGVPSNQPQHF.

The V and J genes are TRBV4-2 and TRBJ1-2; TCRdb's D gene call, TRBD1, goes unchecked for lack of DNA. Germline CDR1 reads LGHNA; CDR2 reads YNFKEQ. This CDR3 has 14 amino acids. The CDR3 spells CASVSGGSNYGYTF.

The V call is TRBV27, the J call TRBJ2-1. This CDR3 has 14 residues. Germline lookup yields CDR1 MNHEY and CDR2 SMNVEV (reference sequence). The CDR3 here is CASSHDRSYNEQFF.

The J gene is TRBJ2-5, the V gene TRBV28; TCRdb picks TRBD1, but there is no DNA to check that call. CDR1 is MDHEN and CDR2 is SYDVKM in the germline V gene. This CDR3 is built from 13 residues. CDR3 sequence reads: CASSPPGPGAQYF.

The rearrangement links TRBV28 to TRBJ1-5; no DNA is available, so the TRBD1 call from TCRdb remains unchecked. The CDR3 runs 16 residues. Looked up from germline, CDR1 is MDHEN and CDR2 is SYDVKM. The CDR3 reads CASSSAKQGSNQPQHF.

V and J are TRBV6-1 and TRBJ2-5; as DNA is missing, the TRBD1 call by TCRdb cannot be tested. CDR1 is MNHNS, CDR2 SASEGT, per germline. The CDR3 is made up of 17 amino acids. This chain's CDR3 is CASSEVVGQGRGETQYF.

The chain couples TRBV4-2 to TRBJ2-7; TCRdb calls TRBD2, which cannot be checked without DNA. Germline CDR1 LGHNA, CDR2 YNFKEQ. The CDR3 consists of 11 residues. CDR3 region: CASGTTLEQYF.

The rearrangement links TRBV10-3 to TRBJ2-7; TCRdb designates TRBD1, a call that cannot be tested without DNA. The CDR3 spans 12 residues. Germline V gene data show CDR1 as ENHRY and CDR2 as SYGVKD. CDR3 residues: CAISEGGGRWYF.

The chain links TRBV20-1 to TRBJ2-1; TCRdb outputs TRBD2, but without DNA this stays unchecked. The CDR3 is made up of 15 amino acids. Germline lookup yields CDR1 DFQATT and CDR2 SNEGSKA (reference sequence). CDR3 in amino acids: CSASPLAGSINEQFF.

V and J are TRBV5-6 and TRBJ2-2; TCRdb outputs TRBD2, but without DNA this stays unchecked. The CDR3 totals 17 residues. The V gene's germline CDR1 is SGHDT and CDR2 YYEEEE. This CDR3 is CASSLYPAGNPSGELFF.

The V call is TRBV11-2, the J call TRBJ2-7. The V gene's germline CDR1 is SGHAT and CDR2 FQNNGV. The CDR3 consists of 13 residues. The CDR3 loop is CASSLGTEGEQYF.

This rearrangement joins TRBV6-1 to TRBJ1-3; TCRdb lists TRBD1, though no DNA is available to test this call. The CDR3 runs 15 residues. Germline-derived CDR1 and CDR2 are MNHNS and SASEGT. The chain's CDR3 is CASSTLTGGENTIYF.

The rearrangement uses TRBV19 and TRBJ1-5; the D call of TRBD1 rests on TCRdb alone, since no DNA is present to check it. Germline V gene sequence: CDR1 LNHDA, CDR2 SQIVND (reference sequence). The CDR3 totals 15 residues. CDR3 in amino acids: CASRFEGWSNQPQHF.

This CDR3 reads CASSPPYSGSKSETQYF. V and J are TRBV18 and TRBJ2-5; no DNA is available, so the TRBD2 call from TCRdb remains unchecked. The CDR3 consists of 17 residues. Germline V lookup: CDR1 KGHSH, CDR2 LQKENI.

The genes are TRBV7-8 and TRBJ2-7; TCRdb calls TRBD1, which cannot be checked without DNA. Germline values: CDR1 SGHVS, CDR2 FQNEAQ. This CDR3 contains 13 residues. The CDR3 sequence: CASTYGTGYEQYF.

This chain connects TRBV20-1 to TRBJ2-1; TCRdb returns TRBD2, unconfirmable since there is no DNA. This CDR3 region has 15 residues. CDR1 and CDR2 from the germline V gene are DFQATT and SNEGSKA (reference sequence). CDR3: CSARTQTGLVGEQFF.

V gene TRBV7-2 combines with J gene TRBJ1-6. The CDR3 length is 16 residues. Germline V gene data show CDR1 as SGHTA and CDR2 as FQGNSA. The CDR3 loop is CASMKRAGLSGSPLHF. Complete variable domain (other parts from reference TRBV7-2 and TRBJ1-6): GAGVSQSPSNKVTEKGKDVELRCDPISGHTALYWYRQSLGQGLEFLIYFQGNSAPDKSGLPSDRFSAERTGGSVSTLTIQRTQQEDSAVYLCASMKRAGLSGSPLHFGNGTRLTVT.

This rearrangement joins TRBV29-1 to TRBJ2-7; TCRdb indicates TRBD2, and absent DNA this call remains unverified. Per the germline V gene, CDR1 is SQVTM and CDR2 is ANQGSEA. The CDR3 loop spans 13 amino acids. CDR3 protein: CSVAGGASYEQYF.

The chain uses TRBV7-9 and TRBJ1-4; TCRdb's D call of TRBD1 is untestable without DNA. The CDR3 extends over 13 amino acids. Per the germline V gene, CDR1 is SEHNR and CDR2 is FQNEAQ (reference sequence). This CDR3 is CASSLVGAEKLFF. The full variable domain, with the rest looked up from reference TRBV7-9 and TRBJ1-4, is DTGVSQNPRHKITKRGQNVTFRCDPISEHNRLYWYRQTLGQGPEFLTYFQNEAQLEKSRLLSDRFSAERPKGSFSTLEIQRTEQGDSAMYLCASSLVGAEKLFFGSGTQLSVL.

V and J are TRBV3-1 and TRBJ2-5; TCRdb gives TRBD1 as the D gene, but with no DNA this cannot be confirmed. CDR1 and CDR2 from the germline V gene are LGHDT and YNNKEL (reference sequence). There are 15 residues in the CDR3. CDR3 sequence: CASSQDTGPQETQYF.

The rearrangement joins TRBV28 to TRBJ2-3; TCRdb reports TRBD1, a call that lacks DNA to check it against. CDR3 size: 15 residues. Per the germline V gene, CDR1 is MDHEN and CDR2 is SYDVKM. CDR3 protein: CASSLAGGAADTQYF.

The chain recombines TRBV10-3 with TRBJ2-3; the D call of TRBD1 rests on TCRdb alone, since no DNA is present to check it. CDR1 is ENHRY, CDR2 SYGVKD, per germline. The CDR3 extends over 15 amino acids. The chain's CDR3 is CAIKKGQSPTDTQYF.